The next 8 T cell receptor beta chains were all read from a single sample in a study of T cell changes during pregnancy in multiple sclerosis. The assay was immunoSEQ multiplex PCR, and TCRdb's table has in-frame clones only and misses some. The repertoire holds more than 55,000 clones, with around 90% as singletons. The sequences come from peripheral blood, collected in the first trimester of pregnancy. The origin of the receptors is a female donor in good health, enrolled as a control in a pregnancy study.

The chain is built from TRBV27 and TRBJ2-2; 7 bases fit TRBD1. Germline trimming cut 5 bases from V and 5 bases from J; bases unmatched to any gene: 5. The CDR3 runs 14 residues. Germline CDR1 is MNHEY and CDR2 is SMNVEV (reference sequence). CDR3 in amino acids: CASSPGQATGELFF. The CDR3 DNA reads TGTGCCAGCAGTCCTGGACAGGCTACCGGGGAGCTGTTTTTT.

The chain carries TRBV7-8 and TRBJ1-4; perhaps TRBD1 as D (6 bases). CDR1 is SGHVS and CDR2 is FQNEAQ in the germline V gene. V was pared by 4 bases and J by 7 bases, with 19 bases between. The CDR3 contains 16 residues. DNA for the CDR3: TGTGCCAGCAGCTCCCACCGGGCAGGGGTCGGTGAAAAACTGTTTTTT. Amino acid sequence: CASSSHRAGVGEKLFF.

V gene TRBV5-1 combines with J gene TRBJ2-2; no clear D. There are 16 residues in the CDR3. V lost 3 bases to trimming and J lost 0 bases, with 12 bases between them. From germline, CDR1 is SGHRS and CDR2 YFSETQ. The CDR3 is CASSWQYTANTGELFF. In DNA form, the CDR3 reads TGCGCCAGCAGCTGGCAGTACACAGCGAACACCGGGGAGCTGTTTTTT. The full variable domain, in which reference TRBV5-1 and TRBJ2-2 provide the parts outside the CDR3, is KAGVTQTPRYLIKTRGQQVTLSCSPISGHRSVSWYQQTPGQGLQFLFEYFSETQRNKGNFPGRFSGRQFSNSRSEMNVSTLELGDSALYLCASSWQYTANTGELFFGEGSRLTVL.

This chain joins TRBV29-1 and TRBJ2-2; 9 positions agree with TRBD1. The germline V gene has CDR1 SQVTM and CDR2 ANQGSEA. The CDR3 covers 17 residues. Trimming removed 3 bases from V and 5 bases from J; junction bases left unmatched: 13. CDR3 sequence reads: CSVEGKGQGVGTGELFF. As DNA, the CDR3 is TGCAGCGTTGAGGGAAAGGGACAGGGCGTTGGGACCGGGGAGCTGTTTTTT.

The chain combines TRBV19 with TRBJ1-3; D is unclear. Germline CDR1 is LNHDA and CDR2 is SQIVND (reference sequence). The germline V and J ends were trimmed by 4 bases and 3 bases, with 16 bases remaining between them. This CDR3 region has 16 residues. The CDR3 is CASSNRESWLGNTIYF. In nucleotides, the CDR3 is TGTGCCAGTAGTAACCGGGAAAGTTGGCTTGGAAACACCATATATTTT.

This chain connects TRBV28 to TRBJ1-4; 8 nucleotides line up with TRBD1. The V gene's germline CDR1 is MDHEN and CDR2 SYDVKM. Trimming at V came to 2 bases and at J to 7 bases, leaving 9 bases not matched to a gene. CDR3 length: 16 amino acids. The DNA of the CDR3 is TGTGCCAGCAGTTTAAGCTCGGCAGGGGGCGGTGAAAAACTGTTTTTT. Translation: CASSLSSAGGGEKLFF.

The chain links TRBV27 to TRBJ2-7; possible D gene TRBD1, 6 bases. Germline V gene lookup returns CDR1 MNHEY and CDR2 SMNVEV (reference sequence). The V end lost 4 bases, the J end lost 3 bases, and 22 bases lay between the germline ends. This CDR3 is 17 amino acids long. The CDR3 here is CASSYGRGSGTLYEQYF. CDR3 nucleotides: TGTGCCAGCAGTTACGGCAGGGGATCCGGGACACTCTACGAGCAGTACTTC.

The chain combines TRBV5-4 with TRBJ1-1, with a possible D match to TRBD1 (6 bases). V was pared by 7 bases and J by 2 bases, with 15 bases between. Germline lookup yields CDR1 SGHNT and CDR2 YYREEE (reference sequence). The CDR3 contains 14 residues. CDR3 amino acids: CASSRGGLNTEAFF. In nucleotides, the CDR3 is TGTGCCAGCTCTCGCGGGGGGCTCAACACTGAAGCTTTCTTT.